This TCR beta chain derives from a study of OX40 agonist ivuxolimab in advanced cancers. About the research overall: Patients' therapy was ivuxolimab, an antibody that acts as an agonist of OX40 (CD134). Study conclusions and caveats: CD4+ and CD8+ blood T cells expanded clonally by week 6 at 0.1 to 3.0 mg/kg.

This CDR3 comprises 15 residues. Germline values: CDR1 MNHNS, CDR2 SASEGT. The ends were cut back, 7 bases at V and 0 bases at J, with 13 bases in the middle. Data came from immunoSEQ multiplex PCR; TCRdb stores just in-frame clones and leaves some out. The sample holds fewer than 95,000 clones, around 85% seen once. Note on this clone: Its antigen is undetermined.

The chain uses TRBV6-1 and TRBJ1-5; D gene uncertain. The clonotype originates from an adult with an advanced solid tumor such as melanoma, head and neck, liver or kidney cancer. Sequenced here: CD4+ or CD8+ T cells sorted from blood, sampled in a trial of the OX40 agonist ivuxolimab. The CDR3 DNA reads TGTGCCAGCAAACTGGACGGGGATAGCAATCAGCCCCAGCATTTT. Translating gives CASKLDGDSNQPQHF.